This TCR beta chain emerged from a study of blood T cell repertoires in COVID-19. About the study: Acute-phase and convalescent COVID-19 samples originated in the United States, Italy and Spain. Nucleic acid was either cDNA or gDNA, and it came from T cells, B-cell-depleted T cells, or PBMCs.

Study processing details: Amplification from reference gene primers served as the basis for estimated nucleated cell counts. Method: immunoSEQ multiplex PCR; TCRdb's copy keeps in-frame clones and lacks some. V, J and clone size reflect that table, while D and trimming were determined from the DNA. The sample holds under 200,000 clones, around 83% seen once. This sequence was found in a man aged 50-60 years with active or convalescent COVID-19. Sequencing was performed on peripheral blood.

The CDR3, as DNA: TGTGCCACCAGCAGAGGGGACAGGGCCTCTGGGGCCAACGTCCTGACTTTC. Translation: CATSRGDRASGANVLTF. J is TRBJ2-6 and V is TRBV15; TRBD1 aligns across 9 bases. Germline V lookup: CDR1 LNHNV, CDR2 YYDKDF (reference sequence). The CDR3 totals 17 residues. Trimming took 1 base from V and 0 from J; bases not matched to a gene: 1.